This entry lists 10 T cell receptor beta chains sequenced from one sample in a study of blood T cells in healthy people across ages. It was with a sample-barcoded 5' primer and a J-beta primer mix that a second PCR of roughly 7 to 12 cycles was run. In TCRdb, the 5' RACE reads were re-called with MiXCR into one record per CDR3 protein. This table has about 830,000 distinct CDR3 sequences, over 45% appearing once. The specimen was blood. All receptors come from a man between 25 and 39 years old in good health.

The chain carries TRBV7-9 and TRBJ2-4, with a weak D call TRBD1 (6 bases). V lost 5 bases and J lost 13, with 18 bases in between. Looked up from germline, CDR1 is SEHNR and CDR2 is FQNEAQ (reference sequence). The CDR3 is made up of 13 amino acids. DNA for the CDR3: TGTGCCAGCAGCCCTGGACAGTTACGAGAACAGTACTTC. It codes for CASSPGQLREQYF.

This chain connects TRBV7-6 to TRBJ2-6; D is ambiguous. Per the germline V gene, CDR1 is SGHVS and CDR2 is FNYEAQ. The CDR3 is made up of 18 amino acids. V shed 0 bases and J shed 2 bases, with 14 bases lying between them. CDR3 coding DNA: TGTGCCAGCAGCTTAGCGAGACCGTACACCCCTGGGGCCAACGTCCTGACTTTC. It is translated as CASSLARPYTPGANVLTF.

The chain couples TRBV7-8 to TRBJ1-1, with a weak D call TRBD1 (6 bases). V was pared by 5 bases and J by 4 bases, with 11 bases between. Per germline, CDR1 SGHVS and CDR2 FQNEAQ. This CDR3 spans 13 amino acids. CDR3 sequence (DNA): TGTGCCAGCAGCCCGAGACAGGCCACTGAAGCTTTCTTT. As protein: CASSPRQATEAFF.

DNA of the CDR3: TGTGCCAGCAGTGACAGGGGCGGCGAGTCTGAAGCTTTCTTT. The encoded protein is CASSDRGGESEAFF. The chain joins TRBV12-3 or TRBV12-4 to TRBJ1-1, with TRBD1 identical over 8 bases. The CDR3 extends over 14 amino acids. Germline trimming cut 5 bases from V and 6 bases from J; bases unmatched to any gene: 8.

The table lists this clonotype with a few counts. The gene calls are TRBV7-9 and TRBJ2-1; TRBD2 matches 9 bases. The CDR3 consists of 16 residues. V was clipped by 4 bases and J by 0 bases; unmatched bases: 4. Germline-derived CDR1 and CDR2 are SEHNR and FQNEAQ (reference sequence). The CDR3 reads CASSYGTSTSYNEQFF. The CDR3 nucleotides are TGTGCCAGCAGCTATGGGACTAGCACCTCCTACAATGAGCAGTTCTTC.

The CDR3 here is CASSPSGTGELFF. DNA of the CDR3: TGTGCCAGCAGCCCCTCTGGCACCGGGGAGCTGTTTTTT. This chain uses TRBV3-1 with TRBJ2-2; D is unresolved. The V gene lost 4 bases and the J gene lost 4 bases, with 7 bases spanning the gap. CDR3 length: 13 residues. Germline CDR1 reads LGHDT; CDR2 reads YNNKEL (reference sequence).

In its sample, this clonotype was seen a few times. J is TRBJ2-3 and V is TRBV29-1; possibly TRBD1 or TRBD2 for D (6 bases each). This CDR3 region has 14 residues. Trimming removed 6 bases from V and 6 bases from J, with 19 bases in between. The germline gives CDR1 SQVTM, CDR2 ANQGSEA. CDR3 in amino acids: CSVAPIPGADTQYF. CDR3 DNA: TGCAGCGTAGCCCCGATACCGGGGGCCGATACGCAGTATTTT.

DNA of the CDR3: TGCGCCAGCAGTGATCGACAGGGTTTCTCCTACGAGCAGTACTTC. This encodes CASSDRQGFSYEQYF. The chain recombines TRBV5-1 with TRBJ2-7, with TRBD1 matching 7 bases. With V trimmed by 5 bases and J by 0 bases, 8 bases remained unmatched. The germline V gene has CDR1 SGHRS and CDR2 YFSETQ. The CDR3 has 15 residues.

The chain carries TRBV5-1 and TRBJ2-3; D is possibly TRBD1 or TRBD2 (5 bases each). This CDR3 contains 19 residues. The V end lost 0 bases, the J end lost 4 bases, and 24 bases lay between the germline ends. Per the germline V gene, CDR1 is SGHRS and CDR2 is YFSETQ. The CDR3 reads CASSLVAGTSPFRPDTQYF. The CDR3 DNA reads TGCGCCAGCAGCTTGGTAGCCGGGACCAGCCCTTTTCGACCAGATACGCAGTATTTT.

The chain combines TRBV2 with TRBJ2-7; D call uncertain. Germline values: CDR1 SNHLY, CDR2 FYNNEI. V lost 2 bases to trimming and J lost 2 bases, with 10 bases between them. This CDR3 is built from 14 residues. CDR3 region: CASSENFGAYEQYF. CDR3 sequence (DNA): TGTGCCAGCAGTGAAAACTTCGGTGCCTACGAGCAGTACTTC.